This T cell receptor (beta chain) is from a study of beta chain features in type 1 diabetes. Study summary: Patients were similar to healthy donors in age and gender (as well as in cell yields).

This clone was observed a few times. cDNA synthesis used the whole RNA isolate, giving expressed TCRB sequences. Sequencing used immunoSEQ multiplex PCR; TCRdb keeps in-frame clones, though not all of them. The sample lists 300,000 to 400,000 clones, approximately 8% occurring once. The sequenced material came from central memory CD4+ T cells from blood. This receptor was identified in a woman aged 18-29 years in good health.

CDR3 in DNA: TGCGCCAGCTCTGGCAGCGAGGGGGAGACCCAGTACTTC. Protein product: CASSGSEGETQYF. The chain has TRBV4-3 and TRBJ2-5; the D call may be TRBD1 or TRBD2 (5 bases each). The V and J ends lost 8 bases and 5 bases respectively, with 15 bases between them. The CDR3 runs 13 residues. The germline V gene has CDR1 LGHNA and CDR2 YSLEER.